The sequence of this T cell receptor (beta chain) was determined in a study of CD8+CD57+ T cells in acquired aplastic anemia. Patients chosen for sequencing had CD8+CD57+ cells that had expanded, as shown by flow cytometry. Genomic DNA acted as the template from which TCR beta VDJ combination and CDR3 sequence profiling were carried out. TCRdb itself ran the reads through MiXCR, one entry per CDR3 protein. Among more than 150,000 distinct CDR3 sequences listed, under 55% were seen once. This CDR3 spans 15 amino acids. With 6 bases clipped from V and 7 bases from J, the junction kept 14 bases outside the gene matches. The germline V gene encodes CDR1 SGHTA and CDR2 FQGNSA. This clonotype was detected ten times or more.

The clonotype comes from a human donor with aplastic anemia. The specimen was sorted CD4+, CD8+, or CD8+CD57+ T cells (not recorded which) from PBMCs. This chain connects TRBV7-2 to TRBJ2-7; TRBD1 aligns across 8 bases. The CDR3 DNA is TGTGCCAGCAGTCGCCTCGGACAGGGCCTAAGAGAGCAGTACTTC. Amino acids: CASSRLGQGLREQYF.